This T cell receptor beta chain was captured by sequencing in a study of Graves' ophthalmopathy and Graves' hyperthyroidism. Study-wide points: Blood samples also showed most expanded thyroid clonotypes exceeding 0.001 frequency.

With regard to this clonotype: As yet, its antigen is unknown. One end of the junction varies from germline; a read error may be responsible.

From RNA, the CDR3 regions of TCR beta chains were amplified and sequenced. Second-round multiplex PCR came after first-round RT-PCR with HTBI primers. One entry per CDR3 protein results from TCRdb running MiXCR on the multiplex PCR reads. The repertoire holds 900,000 to 1,200,000 distinct CDR3 sequences, with about 36% as singletons. Sequencing was performed on peripheral blood or thyroid tissue (not recorded which). The TCR sequence derives from an adult man with Graves' hyperthyroidism.

CDR3 bases: TGCAGTGCGGTCGGCGGGGGCCATCAGCCCCACCATTTT. Its protein product is CSAVGGGHQPHHF. This chain connects TRBV20-1 to TRBJ1-5; D is possibly TRBD1 (6 bases). Germline assignment: CDR1 DFQATT and CDR2 SNEGSKA (reference sequence). CDR3 length equals 13 residues.